A single sample gave rise to the 18 T cell receptor beta chains below, sequenced in a study of shared clonotypes between healthy human individuals. Here immunoSEQ multiplex PCR was the method, and the copy in TCRdb shows in-frame clones only, minus some. This table holds some 2,100,000 clones, more than 85% found once. The naive CD8 fraction comprised CD45RO-negative cells positively selected for CCR7 and excluded terminally differentiated effector memory CD45RA+ cells. Material: naive CD8+ T cells from PBMCs. All receptors come from a man younger than 35 in good health. Some clones in this sample may be carry-over from other donors' samples.

This chain connects TRBV5-1 to TRBJ2-7; D assignment may be TRBD1 or TRBD2 (5 bases each). The V end was cut by 7 bases, the J end by 2 bases, with 16 bases between. CDR1 is SGHRS, CDR2 YFSETQ, per germline. CDR3 size: 14 residues. CDR3 nucleotide sequence: TGCGCCAGCTGGGTGGGGGATGCAGCCTACGAGCAGTACTTC. Residues: CASWVGDAAYEQYF.

This clone was seen a single time. This sequence joins TRBV19 and TRBJ1-5; possibly TRBD1 for D (5 bases). Trimming took 3 bases from V and 5 from J, leaving 17 bases between them. CDR3 length: 16 amino acids. Germline lookup yields CDR1 LNHDA and CDR2 SQIVND (reference sequence). The CDR3 region is CASSISGDLIHQPQHF. Here the CDR3 DNA reads TGTGCCAGTAGTATCTCCGGGGACCTCATCCATCAGCCCCAGCATTTT.

The chain couples TRBV4-1 to TRBJ2-2; TRBD2 matches at 8 bases. The germline V gene has CDR1 MGHRA and CDR2 YSYEKL. Trimming cost V 8 bases and J 1 base; bases outside gene matches: 9. The CDR3 is 16 residues long. Here the CDR3 reads CASRKLAEMNTGELFF. CDR3 in DNA: TGCGCCAGCCGAAAACTAGCGGAGATGAACACCGGGGAGCTGTTTTTT.

J is TRBJ2-3 and V is TRBV7-9; 7 bases are a match to TRBD2. The germline V gene has CDR1 SEHNR and CDR2 FQNEAQ (reference sequence). This CDR3 spans 15 amino acids. Trimming cost V 3 bases and J 2 bases; bases outside gene matches: 5. CDR3 coding DNA: TGTGCCAGCAGCTTCATAGCGGGTGACACAGATACGCAGTATTTT. It encodes CASSFIAGDTDTQYF.

This rearrangement joins TRBV5-1 to TRBJ2-7; D not resolved. The CDR3 has 14 amino acids. V was shortened by 1 base and J by 2 bases, with 10 bases between the two germline ends. The germline gives CDR1 SGHRS, CDR2 YFSETQ. CDR3 DNA: TGCGCCAGCAGCTTGTTGAGCGAGACCTACGAGCAGTACTTC. This sequence encodes CASSLLSETYEQYF.

This CDR3 is CASSFAPGTDYGYTF. CDR3 in DNA: TGTGCCAGCAGCTTTGCCCCCGGGACAGATTATGGCTACACCTTC. This chain joins TRBV7-2 and TRBJ1-2; TRBD1 matches at 7 bases. The length of the CDR3 is 15 residues. From germline, CDR1 is SGHTA and CDR2 FQGNSA. Losses at the gene ends were 3 bases for V and 5 bases for J; bases not matched to a gene: 9.

The chain couples TRBV7-6 to TRBJ2-5; 7 bases are shared with TRBD1. The CDR3 consists of 14 residues. V was clipped by 4 bases and J by 2 bases; unmatched bases: 4. CDR1 and CDR2 (germline): SGHVS, FNYEAQ. CDR3 sequence reads: CASSSRDRQETQYF. The CDR3 nucleotides are TGTGCCAGCAGCTCCCGGGACAGACAAGAGACCCAGTACTTC.

The chain is built from TRBV7-9 and TRBJ1-5; a weak D match, TRBD1 (6 bases). Germline V gene data show CDR1 as SEHNR and CDR2 as FQNEAQ (reference sequence). Trimming left V 1 base short and J 6 bases short, with 7 bases between. This CDR3 is built from 13 residues. The CDR3 spells CASSLDRVQPQHF. The CDR3 DNA sequence: TGTGCCAGCAGCTTAGACAGGGTTCAGCCCCAGCATTTT.

The CDR3 loop is CASSPTPAGILGYTF. As DNA, the CDR3 is TGTGCCAGCAGCCCCACCCCCGCAGGGATTCTTGGCTACACCTTC. This chain connects TRBV27 to TRBJ1-2, with D possibly matching TRBD1 (5 bases). The CDR3 consists of 15 residues. V was trimmed by 6 bases and J by 7 bases, leaving 21 bases between them. CDR1 and CDR2 from the germline V gene are MNHEY and SMNVEV (reference sequence).

The rearrangement links TRBV7-4 to TRBJ1-5; D unclear. CDR3 length: 13 residues. V was trimmed by 1 base and J by 4 bases, leaving 5 bases between them. The germline V gene has CDR1 SGHVT and CDR2 SQSDAQ. CDR3 amino acids: CASSLVVNQPQHF. DNA of the CDR3: TGTGCCAGCAGCTTAGTGGTGAATCAGCCCCAGCATTTT.

The chain is built from TRBV6-5 and TRBJ2-5; 8 bases line up with TRBD2. The CDR3 sequence is 15 residues long. The J segment lost 5 bases and the V segment lost 0 bases, leaving 5 bases of the junction unmatched. Germline loops: CDR1 MNHEY, CDR2 SVGAGI. The CDR3 protein is CASSYSAGVGETQYF. The CDR3 DNA follows: TGTGCCAGCAGTTACTCAGCGGGAGTAGGGGAGACCCAGTACTTC.

The gene calls are TRBV27 and TRBJ1-1; 9 bases align to TRBD1. Losses at the gene ends were 0 bases for V and 3 bases for J; bases not matched to a gene: 2. Germline-derived CDR1 and CDR2 are MNHEY and SMNVEV (reference sequence). This CDR3 contains 15 residues. The CDR3 loop reads CASSLSGQGDTEAFF. CDR3 DNA sequence: TGTGCCAGCAGTTTATCGGGACAGGGTGACACTGAAGCTTTCTTT.

This rearrangement joins TRBV7-2 to TRBJ2-7; D is undetermined. V lost 5 bases and J 7 bases, leaving 21 bases between the germline ends. This CDR3 is 15 amino acids long. Germline values: CDR1 SGHTA, CDR2 FQGNSA. CDR3 nucleotide sequence: TGTGCCAGCAGCCCGGACGCTTCCCCTACGAAGGAGCAGTACTTC. Protein product: CASSPDASPTKEQYF.

The chain combines TRBV5-4 with TRBJ2-5; D unresolved. Trimming cost V 4 bases and J 5 bases, with 15 bases left between them. The germline V gene encodes CDR1 SGHNT and CDR2 YYREEE (reference sequence). The CDR3 is 14 amino acids. CDR3: CASSLLGQVETQYF. The CDR3 DNA reads TGTGCCAGCAGCCTTTTAGGCCAGGTCGAGACCCAGTACTTC.

Of note for this clone: In the same sample, other DNA sequences code for this CDR3. This sequence joins TRBV27 and TRBJ2-7; a weak D match, TRBD1 (5 bases). The germline gives CDR1 MNHEY, CDR2 SMNVEV (reference sequence). The CDR3 length is 13 residues. Trimming stripped 3 bases from V and 3 bases from J, with 9 bases between. The CDR3 sequence is CASSLAGIYEQYF. CDR3 nucleotide sequence: TGTGCCAGCAGTTTGGCAGGGATCTACGAGCAGTACTTC.

V and J are TRBV28 and TRBJ2-7, with TRBD2 matching over 8 bases. Germline CDR1 reads MDHEN; CDR2 reads SYDVKM. The ends lost 8 bases at V and 5 bases at J; junction bases unmatched: 5. This CDR3 has 12 residues. The CDR3 bases are TGTGCCAGCTCGGGGGGGCGAGACGAGCAGTACTTC. Translation: CASSGGRDEQYF.

The J gene is TRBJ1-1, the V gene TRBV9, with 12 bases identical to TRBD1. Germline CDR1 is SGDLS and CDR2 is YYNGEE. The CDR3 covers 19 residues. J was trimmed by 1 base and V by 5 bases; bases with no gene match: 15. CDR3 region: CASSLLPPGQGAPNTEAFF. The DNA of the CDR3 is TGTGCCAGCAGTCTCCTCCCCCCGGGACAGGGGGCGCCGAACACTGAAGCTTTCTTT.

The rearrangement joins TRBV6-6 to TRBJ2-7; 10 positions agree with TRBD2. There are 15 residues in the CDR3. Looked up from germline, CDR1 is MNHNY and CDR2 is SVGAGI (reference sequence). The trim removed 4 bases at V and 3 bases at J, leaving 6 bases unmatched. Written as DNA, the CDR3 is TGTGCCAGCAGTTGGCCGGGGACTAGCGTCTACGAGCAGTACTTC. Protein: CASSWPGTSVYEQYF.